One and the same sample provided the 17 T cell receptor beta chains below, sequenced in a study of blood T cell repertoires in COVID-19. Only in-frame clones appear in the TCRdb table, and some are missing; sequencing was by immunoSEQ multiplex PCR. Among about 28,000 clones, 87% were seen once, and the ten largest hold over 8.5%. The material sequenced was peripheral blood. These receptors all come from a human donor in a cohort sampled during active COVID-19.

The chain links TRBV2 to TRBJ1-2; D is uncertain. Germline CDR1 SNHLY, CDR2 FYNNEI. Trimming cost V 7 bases and J 5 bases, with 20 bases left between them. CDR3 length: 15 residues. CDR3 coding DNA: TGTGCCAGCACTGGAACCCCGCAGGCCGCTTATGGCTACACCTTC. Protein: CASTGTPQAAYGYTF.

The chain couples TRBV5-1 to TRBJ2-1, with 12 bases that match TRBD2. V shed 3 bases, J shed 4 bases, and the junction held 2 bases outside the gene matches. Germline CDR1 is SGHRS and CDR2 is YFSETQ. This CDR3 region has 15 residues. CDR3 in amino acids: CASSSGTSGYNEQFF. For the CDR3, the DNA is TGCGCCAGCAGCTCCGGGACTAGCGGGTACAATGAGCAGTTCTTC. Together with reference TRBV5-1 and TRBJ2-1, the CDR3 gives the full variable domain: KAGVTQTPRYLIKTRGQQVTLSCSPISGHRSVSWYQQTPGQGLQFLFEYFSETQRNKGNFPGRFSGRQFSNSRSEMNVSTLELGDSALYLCASSSGTSGYNEQFFGPGTRLTVL.

A note on this clone: A read error may produce the germline difference seen at one junction end. The chain has TRBV5-1 and TRBJ1-4; no definite D call. Germline assignment: CDR1 SGHRS and CDR2 YFSETQ. The CDR3 loop spans 13 amino acids. The CDR3 nucleotides read TGCGCCAGCAGCTTCGGGTCTAACGAAAAACTGTTTTTT. Its translation is CASSFGSNEKLFF.

The J gene is TRBJ2-1, the V gene TRBV5-8; TRBD2 agrees at 12 bases. Trimming at V came to 4 bases and at J to 9 bases, leaving 5 bases not matched to a gene. The CDR3 is made up of 14 amino acids. The germline CDR1 and CDR2 sequences are SGHTS and YDEGEE. The CDR3: CASSLRLAGAEQFF. The CDR3 DNA reads as TGTGCCAGCAGCCTCAGACTAGCGGGAGCTGAGCAGTTCTTC.

The chain combines TRBV6-6 with TRBJ1-2; TRBD1 matches at 12 bases. CDR3 length equals 15 residues. V lost 5 bases, J lost 7 bases, and 8 bases stayed unmatched. The germline V gene encodes CDR1 MNHNY and CDR2 SVGAGI (reference sequence). The CDR3 here is CASSLTGTGGSGYTF. The CDR3 DNA reads TGTGCCAGCAGTCTTACCGGGACAGGGGGCTCTGGCTACACCTTC.

The rearrangement joins TRBV5-1 to TRBJ2-3, with TRBD1 identical over 8 bases. This CDR3 contains 17 residues. The trim removed 0 bases at V and 5 bases at J, leaving 11 bases unmatched. Germline CDR1 is SGHRS and CDR2 is YFSETQ. The CDR3, as DNA: TGCGCCAGCAGCTTGGGGTTCGGACAGGGTGGAATAGATACGCAGTATTTT. Amino acids: CASSLGFGQGGIDTQYF.

The V and J genes are TRBV2 and TRBJ1-1; D gene unclear. Germline V gene data show CDR1 as SNHLY and CDR2 as FYNNEI. The V gene lost 3 bases and the J gene lost 0 bases, with 5 bases spanning the gap. This CDR3 spans 13 amino acids. The CDR3, as DNA: TGTGCCAGCAGTGACAGATTGAACACTGAAGCTTTCTTT. It codes for CASSDRLNTEAFF.

V is TRBV7-9 and J is TRBJ2-1, with D uncertain. CDR1 and CDR2 (germline): SEHNR, FQNEAQ (reference sequence). The V end was cut by 0 bases, the J end by 8 bases, with 8 bases between. This CDR3 comprises 13 residues. CDR3 amino acids: CASSLAFGYEQFF. Here the CDR3 DNA reads TGTGCCAGCAGCTTAGCCTTTGGCTATGAGCAGTTCTTC. Combining the CDR3 with reference TRBV7-9 and TRBJ2-1 gives the whole variable domain DTGVSQNPRHKITKRGQNVTFRCDPISEHNRLYWYRQTLGQGPEFLTYFQNEAQLEKSRLLSDRFSAERPKGSFSTLEIQRTEQGDSAMYLCASSLAFGYEQFFGPGTRLTVL.

V is TRBV5-1 and J is TRBJ2-3; 9 nucleotides match TRBD2. The germline gives CDR1 SGHRS, CDR2 YFSETQ. The trim removed 3 bases at V and 1 base at J, leaving 3 bases unmatched. The CDR3 has 15 amino acids. CDR3 amino acids: CASSSLAGGTDTQYF. The CDR3 nucleotides are TGCGCCAGCAGCTCCTTAGCGGGGGGCACAGATACGCAGTATTTT.

J is TRBJ1-3 and V is TRBV6-5; possible D gene TRBD1, 5 bases. The CDR3 has 13 amino acids. Germline loops: CDR1 MNHEY, CDR2 SVGAGI. V shed 5 bases and J shed 6 bases, with 11 bases lying between them. The CDR3 coding sequence is TGTGCCAGCAGTCCCGACAGAGCAAACACCATATATTTT. Translating gives CASSPDRANTIYF.

CDR3: CASSPRDRAFEAFF. DNA of the CDR3: TGTGCCAGCAGCCCCCGGGACAGAGCTTTTGAAGCTTTCTTT. The J gene is TRBJ1-1, the V gene TRBV7-8, with 7 bases that match TRBD1. Germline CDR1 reads SGHVS; CDR2 reads FQNEAQ. V lost 5 bases and J lost 7; bases outside the gene matches: 10. CDR3 length: 14 residues.

The chain links TRBV15 to TRBJ2-7; D unresolved. V lost 1 base and J 0 bases, leaving 7 bases between the germline ends. The CDR3 contains 14 residues. Looked up from germline, CDR1 is LNHNV and CDR2 is YYDKDF (reference sequence). The CDR3 DNA is TGTGCCACCAGCAGAGCGGGTAGCTCCTACGAGCAGTACTTC. Amino acid sequence: CATSRAGSSYEQYF. The full variable domain, completed using reference TRBV15 and TRBJ2-7, is DAMVIQNPRYQVTQFGKPVTLSCSQTLNHNVMYWYQQKSSQAPKLLFHYYDKDFNNEADTPDNFQSRRPNTSFCFLDIRSPGLGDTAMYLCATSRAGSSYEQYFGPGTRLTVT.

The gene calls are TRBV6-6 and TRBJ2-7; D not certain. The length of the CDR3 is 13 residues. Germline CDR1 MNHNY, CDR2 SVGAGI (reference sequence). V was cut by 2 bases and J by 5 bases, with 10 bases left in between. CDR3 region: CASSYGSLDEQYF. In nucleotides, the CDR3 is TGTGCCAGCAGTTACGGTAGTCTCGACGAGCAGTACTTC.

The CDR3 DNA reads as TGTGCCACCTCGGGAGCGGGGGGTTACAATGAGCAGTTCTTC. This encodes CATSGAGGYNEQFF. The J gene is TRBJ2-1, the V gene TRBV6-5, with 9 bases fitting TRBD2. The CDR3 extends over 14 amino acids. After removal of 10 bases from V and 4 bases from J, the junction contained 8 bases not matched to a gene. Germline V CDR1 and CDR2: MNHEY, SVGAGI.

This clone occurred once. The chain has TRBV6-5 and TRBJ2-1; TRBD2 is a possible D gene (6 bases). V was clipped by 7 bases and J by 0 bases, with 10 bases between them. The CDR3 contains 14 residues. The germline V gene has CDR1 MNHEY and CDR2 SVGAGI. This CDR3 is CASKDYSSYNEQFF. As DNA, the CDR3 is TGTGCCAGCAAGGACTATAGCTCCTACAATGAGCAGTTCTTC.

This clone was counted a single time. V gene TRBV18 combines with J gene TRBJ2-5, with a tentative D call TRBD2 (5 bases). This CDR3 contains 14 residues. The V end was cut by 2 bases, the J end by 5 bases, with 12 bases between. CDR1 and CDR2 (germline): KGHSH, LQKENI. The DNA of the CDR3 is TGTGCCAGCTCACCAAACTTCGGGGAGGAGACCCAGTACTTC. This encodes CASSPNFGEETQYF.

The V call is TRBV30, the J call TRBJ2-3; D may be TRBD2 (6 bases). V was cut by 4 bases and J by 6 bases, with 17 bases left in between. Germline assignment: CDR1 GTSNPN and CDR2 SVGIG (reference sequence). The CDR3 extends over 14 amino acids. The CDR3 sequence: CAWTQTGGADTQYF. The CDR3, as DNA: TGTGCCTGGACCCAAACAGGCGGGGCCGATACGCAGTATTTT.